This TCR beta chain was obtained from a study of cytomegalovirus exposure and HLA in healthy donors. Concerning this clone: Its antigen is not known.

Findings of the study overall: The tendency of first-cohort TCR clusters to co-occur in the 110 or so validation repertoires emerged from a later analysis. Researchers counted about 150 TCR beta chains as cytomegalovirus-associated. A few of the chains that were CMV-associated were confirmed in vitro to be specific for CMV antigens. As was reported, the classifier diagnosed cytomegalovirus status with high specificity and sensitivity.

Assay used: immunoSEQ multiplex PCR; TCRdb lists only in-frame clones, some missing. The table lists 150,000 to 200,000 clones, approximately 96% of them singletons. CDR3 size: 14 residues. Germline assignment: CDR1 SEHNR and CDR2 FQNEAQ (reference sequence). The V and J ends lost 5 bases and 1 base respectively, with 12 bases between them. The origin of this receptor is a woman aged 18-30 years in good health and CMV-seronegative. The chain links TRBV7-9 to TRBJ2-7, with no clear D. The sample was PBMCs. CDR3 coding DNA: TGTGCCAGCAGCCCCCCAAGCGCGTCCTACGAGCAGTACTTC. Translation: CASSPPSASYEQYF.